This note documents a single TCR beta chain sequence. Participant reports of clinical history set cohort assignment. Per germline, CDR1 SGDLS and CDR2 YYNGEE. The CDR3 consists of 16 residues. V lost 2 bases, J lost 3 bases, and 16 bases lay in between. This entry is derived from a study of blood T cell repertoires in COVID-19. As processed by the authors: Counts of nucleated cells, estimated from reference gene primer amplification, were obtained. Clones were sequenced by immunoSEQ multiplex PCR, and TCRdb holds only the in-frame ones, with some missing. Clone size and the V and J calls come from that table; the DNA yielded D and trimming. The sample has approximately 220,000 clones; about 88% are singletons.

The chain links TRBV9 to TRBJ2-3, with D possibly TRBD2 on 5 matching bases. The receptor was derived from a woman in her 30s who had been exposed to COVID-19. Input material: PBMCs or T cells enriched from blood (not recorded which). DNA of the CDR3: TGTGCCAGCAGCGTTGCCTCCGGGCCGGGGACAGATACGCAGTATTTT. Protein sequence: CASSVASGPGTDTQYF.